The rows below give T cell receptor beta chains drawn from one sample of a study of T cell changes during pregnancy in multiple sclerosis. TCRdb keeps only in-frame clones here, not all; method: immunoSEQ multiplex PCR. The table includes under 95,000 clones, 92% detected once. The specimen was peripheral blood, collected in the second trimester of pregnancy. These receptors were obtained from a female donor with multiple sclerosis, enrolled in a pregnancy study. CDR3s include the opening cysteine and the closing phenylalanine or tryptophan. D genes are given only for firm matches. Clone size appears in some rows only: once, few, many, or a class for an expanded clone.

D	size	J	V	CDR3	DNA
TRBD2	NA	TRBJ2-3	TRBV5-1	CASSSPGGTSTDTQYF	TGCGCCAGCAGCTCCCCCGGGGGGACGAGCACAGATACGCAGTATTTT
TRBD2	NA	TRBJ2-3	TRBV4-3	CASSQDRRLAGGRRGTDTQYF	TGCGCCAGCAGCCAAGATAGGAGACTAGCGGGGGGGCGCCGGGGCACAGATACGCAGTATTTT
TRBD1	NA	TRBJ1-4	TRBV15	CATSRGGTGGHFELFF	TGTGCCACCAGCAGAGGAGGGACAGGGGGCCACTTTGAGCTGTTTTTT
TRBD2	once	TRBJ2-1	TRBV13	CASSTRLAGGNEQFF	TGTGCCAGCAGCACCCGACTAGCGGGAGGCAATGAGCAGTTCTTC
NA	once	TRBJ1-5	TRBV6-5	CASSSTERANQPQHF	TGTGCCAGCAGTTCGACTGAGAGGGCCAATCAGCCCCAGCATTTT
NA	NA	TRBJ2-5	TRBV5-1	CASSLATGQETQYF	TGCGCCAGCAGCTTGGCGACAGGACAAGAGACCCAGTACTTC
TRBD1	NA	TRBJ2-2	TRBV5-1	CASSWGTGNTGELFF	TGCGCCAGCAGCTGGGGGACAGGGAACACCGGGGAGCTGTTTTTT
NA	NA	TRBJ2-1	TRBV5-6	CASSEGLSSYNEQFF	TGTGCCAGCAGCGAGGGACTCAGCTCCTACAATGAGCAGTTCTTC
NA	NA	TRBJ2-2	TRBV28	CASSFLSGHTGELFF	TGTGCCAGCAGTTTTTTGTCGGGACATACCGGGGAGCTGTTTTTT
NA	few	TRBJ1-3	TRBV5-1	CASSPLDAGNTIYF	TGCGCCAGCAGCCCCCTAGACGCGGGAAACACCATATATTTT
TRBD2	once	TRBJ2-7	TRBV30	CAWTSGSYEQYF	TGTGCCTGGACTAGCGGGAGTTACGAGCAGTACTTC
TRBD2	NA	TRBJ2-1	TRBV14	CASSHMTSGGLNEQFF	TGTGCCAGCAGCCACATGACTAGCGGGGGCTTAAATGAGCAGTTCTTC
NA	NA	TRBJ2-7	TRBV27	CASSPHPTAYEQYF	TGTGCCAGCAGTCCCCATCCCACAGCCTACGAGCAGTACTTC
NA	NA	TRBJ2-1	TRBV6-5	CASSYRLGVNEQFF	TGTGCCAGCAGTTATCGGCTAGGGGTGAATGAGCAGTTCTTC
NA	NA	TRBJ1-1	TRBV14	CASSQGIYTEAFF	TGTGCCAGCAGTCAGGGGATTTACACTGAAGCTTTCTTT
NA	NA	TRBJ1-5	TRBV29-1	CSVAQNSNQPQHF	TGCAGCGTTGCACAGAATAGCAATCAGCCCCAGCATTTT
NA	NA	TRBJ1-3	TRBV28	CASSPSGPSGNTIYF	TGTGCCAGCAGCCCTTCCGGTCCCTCTGGAAACACCATATATTTT
NA	NA	TRBJ1-4	TRBV5-4	CASSLDSRNEKLFF	TGTGCCAGCAGCCTGGACAGTCGGAATGAAAAACTGTTTTTT
NA	NA	TRBJ1-2	TRBV13	CASSSYRRVSYGYTF	TGTGCCAGCAGCTCTTACCGCAGGGTTTCCTATGGCTACACCTTC
TRBD2	NA	TRBJ2-7	TRBV9	CASSVYGRTSGRYEQYF	TGTGCCAGCAGCGTATACGGGAGGACTAGCGGGAGGTACGAGCAGTACTTC
TRBD2	NA	TRBJ2-1	TRBV30	CAWQHEGLAYNEQFF	TGTGCCTGGCAACACGAAGGACTAGCCTACAATGAGCAGTTCTTC
NA	NA	TRBJ1-3	TRBV9	CASSVALQGTGNTIYF	TGTGCCAGCAGCGTAGCTCTCCAGGGAACTGGAAACACCATATATTTT
NA	once	TRBJ1-5	TRBV28	CASTSGATGNQPQHF	TGTGCCAGTACCTCAGGGGCCACTGGAAATCAGCCCCAGCATTTT
TRBD1	NA	TRBJ1-5	TRBV19	CASSSGTGDNQPQHF	TGTGCCAGTAGTTCCGGGACAGGAGATAATCAGCCCCAGCATTTT
TRBD1	NA	TRBJ2-2	TRBV11-2	CASSWDRGNTGELFF	TGTGCCAGCAGCTGGGACAGGGGGAACACCGGGGAGCTGTTTTTT
TRBD1	NA	TRBJ2-7	TRBV18	CASSLTPGTGNEQYF	TGTGCCAGCTCACTCACCCCCGGGACAGGGAACGAGCAGTACTTC
NA	few	TRBJ1-2	TRBV18	CASSPRDDYGYTF	TGTGCCAGCTCACCGCGGGACGATTATGGCTACACCTTC
NA	NA	TRBJ1-1	TRBV18	CASSPYQGSEAFF	TGTGCCAGCTCACCATATCAGGGGTCTGAAGCTTTCTTT
TRBD1	NA	TRBJ1-6	TRBV27	CASSSRGLNNSPLHF	TGTGCCAGCAGTTCGAGGGGGCTCAATAATTCACCCCTCCACTTT
NA	once	TRBJ1-1	TRBV28	CATISRGVMDDEAFF	TGTGCCACCATATCCAGGGGTGTTATGGATGATGAAGCTTTCTTT
NA	NA	TRBJ1-2	TRBV28	CASSGLVSGYGYTF	TGTGCCAGCAGTGGTTTGGTCAGCGGGTATGGCTACACCTTC
TRBD2	NA	TRBJ2-7	TRBV29-1	CSVELAGVGEQYF	TGCAGCGTTGAACTAGCGGGAGTCGGCGAGCAGTACTTC
TRBD1	NA	TRBJ1-2	TRBV7-2	CASSPQGAENYGYTF	TGTGCCAGCAGTCCACAGGGGGCCGAAAACTATGGCTACACCTTC
TRBD2	NA	TRBJ2-1	TRBV12-5	CASGLVLGSGGAALYNEQFF	TGTGCTAGTGGTTTGGTACTTGGTAGCGGGGGGGCCGCACTCTACAATGAGCAGTTCTTC
TRBD1	NA	TRBJ1-2	TRBV10-3	CAISEGQGGYGYTF	TGTGCCATCAGTGAGGGACAGGGGGGATATGGCTACACCTTC
TRBD1	NA	TRBJ1-2	TRBV5-5	CASSSWTGKGYTF	TGTGCCAGCAGCTCGTGGACAGGGAAAGGCTACACCTTC
NA	NA	TRBJ2-3	TRBV11-2	CASRRGAGTGTDTQYF	TGTGCCAGCAGGCGGGGTGCCGGGACGGGCACAGATACGCAGTATTTT
NA	few	TRBJ2-1	TRBV2	CASSSGPYNEQFF	TGTGCCAGCAGTAGCGGTCCCTACAATGAGCAGTTCTTC
NA	NA	TRBJ2-2	TRBV11-1	CASRLGSWEANTGELFF	TGTGCCAGCAGGCTAGGGTCCTGGGAGGCGAACACCGGGGAGCTGTTTTTT
NA	NA	TRBJ1-1	TRBV2	CASSEEWGPNTEAFF	TGTGCCAGCAGTGAGGAGTGGGGGCCGAACACTGAAGCTTTCTTT
TRBD2	NA	TRBJ2-1	TRBV9	CASSVSGRVHEQFF	TGTGCCAGCAGCGTTAGCGGGAGGGTCCATGAGCAGTTCTTC
TRBD2	NA	TRBJ2-3	TRBV30	CAWGPGTSGVGTDTQYF	TGTGCCTGGGGTCCCGGGACTAGCGGGGTAGGGACAGATACGCAGTATTTT
NA	once	TRBJ1-5	TRBV15	CATSRDRGYQPQHF	TGTGCCACCAGCAGAGATCGAGGGTATCAGCCCCAGCATTTT
TRBD1	once	TRBJ2-1	TRBV5-1	CASSLTGGAYNEQFF	TGCGCCAGCAGCCTGACAGGGGGCGCCTACAATGAGCAGTTCTTC